The next 18 T cell receptor beta chains were all read from a single sample in a study of preoperative IRX-2 immunotherapy in early breast cancer. Profiled with immunoSEQ multiplex PCR; TCRdb holds only in-frame clones, not every one. The sample lists 95,000 to 100,000 clones; around 86% were seen once. The treatment denotes: preoperative locoregional IRX-2 cytokine immunotherapy. Specimen: tumor tissue, collected after IRX-2 immunotherapy. The receptors originated from a human donor with breast cancer.

This clone occurred a few times. The V and J genes are TRBV9 and TRBJ2-2, with D unclear. Germline loops: CDR1 SGDLS, CDR2 YYNGEE. V was pared by 5 bases and J by 3 bases, with 11 bases between. CDR3 length: 14 amino acids. The CDR3, as DNA: TGTGCCAGCAGACGTGAGGCAGACACCGGGGAGCTGTTTTTT. It encodes CASRREADTGELFF.

The rearrangement links TRBV19 to TRBJ2-4; D is possibly TRBD2 (6 bases). Trimming pared 3 bases from V and 0 bases from J, leaving 9 bases between. The CDR3 covers 15 residues. The germline gives CDR1 LNHDA, CDR2 SQIVND (reference sequence). Here the CDR3 DNA reads TGTGCCAGTAGTATCCCGGGGGTAGCCAAAAACATTCAGTACTTC. Its protein product is CASSIPGVAKNIQYF.

The genes are TRBV30 and TRBJ1-4; no clear D. V was cut by 3 bases and J by 11 bases, with 16 bases left in between. Germline-derived CDR1 and CDR2 are GTSNPN and SVGIG (reference sequence). CDR3 length: 13 amino acids. The CDR3 nucleotides read TGTGCCTGGAGGCCCGGCTCCAGTGGGAAACTGTTTTTT. It codes for CAWRPGSSGKLFF.

CDR3 DNA: TGTGCCAGTAGTATGAGACTCGGTAACACTGAAGCTTTCTTT. It specifies CASSMRLGNTEAFF. The J gene is TRBJ1-1, the V gene TRBV19; D is uncertain. Germline V gene lookup returns CDR1 LNHDA and CDR2 SQIVND (reference sequence). V was pared by 3 bases and J by 2 bases, with 10 bases between. This CDR3 comprises 14 residues.

On this clone itself: Other DNA sequences within the sample encode an identical CDR3. The chain combines TRBV18 with TRBJ2-3; unclear D gene. The CDR3 runs to 13 residues. The V end lost 0 bases, the J end lost 2 bases, and 3 bases lay between the germline ends. Per germline, CDR1 KGHSH and CDR2 LQKENI. The CDR3 coding sequence is TGTGCCAGCTCACCACCTTCCACAGATACGCAGTATTTT. Its translation: CASSPPSTDTQYF.

This sequence joins TRBV11-3 and TRBJ1-2, with D uncertain. Germline V CDR1 and CDR2: SGHNT, YENEEA. The CDR3 length is 14 residues. Trimming left V 2 bases short and J 6 bases short, with 13 bases between. The CDR3, as DNA: TGTGCCAGCAGCTTAAGTACGGAAATGGATGGCTACACCTTC. It is translated as CASSLSTEMDGYTF.

The rearrangement links TRBV18 to TRBJ1-5; D gene ambiguous. Germline V lookup: CDR1 KGHSH, CDR2 LQKENI. With 5 bases removed from V and 7 bases from J, the gap between germline ends came to 18 bases. The CDR3 runs 15 residues. CDR3 loop: CASSSQGSQQQPQHF. The CDR3, as DNA: TGTGCCAGCTCATCTCAAGGGTCTCAACAACAGCCCCAGCATTTT.

The chain has TRBV5-1 and TRBJ2-5; TRBD1 agrees at 9 bases. Per germline, CDR1 SGHRS and CDR2 YFSETQ. The CDR3 runs 16 residues. Germline trimming cut 5 bases from V and 4 bases from J; bases unmatched to any gene: 12. In DNA form, the CDR3 reads TGCGCCAGCAGACCGACCGGGACAGGGTGGGGAGAGACCCAGTACTTC. Translated: CASRPTGTGWGETQYF.

V is TRBV28 and J is TRBJ1-2, with D perhaps TRBD1 (6 bases). The CDR3 sequence is 15 residues long. V was pared by 3 bases and J by 5 bases, with 16 bases between. Germline-derived CDR1 and CDR2 are MDHEN and SYDVKM. CDR3 in DNA: TGTGCCAGCAGTTTCGGGGGCGCGGCAGGATATGGCTACACCTTC. Protein: CASSFGGAAGYGYTF.

The V gene is TRBV11-3, the J gene TRBJ2-7; D unclear. The CDR3 is 15 amino acids. The germline gives CDR1 SGHNT, CDR2 YENEEA. The V gene lost 5 bases and the J gene lost 6 bases, with 20 bases spanning the gap. Here the CDR3 reads CASSAPGLPTGEQYF. The DNA for the CDR3 is TGTGCCAGCAGCGCGCCGGGTCTCCCAACCGGCGAGCAGTACTTC.

The V gene is TRBV11-3, the J gene TRBJ2-1; 11 bases line up with TRBD2. Germline V gene lookup returns CDR1 SGHNT and CDR2 YENEEA. With V trimmed by 5 bases and J by 8 bases, 5 bases remained unmatched. The length of the CDR3 is 14 residues. For the CDR3, the DNA is TGTGCCAGCAGCCCGACTAGCGGGGCGTATGAGCAGTTCTTC. This translates into CASSPTSGAYEQFF.

This clone has only a few counts. V and J are TRBV2 and TRBJ1-1; D unresolved. The CDR3 runs to 13 residues. Trimming stripped 2 bases from V and 4 bases from J, with 8 bases between. Germline CDR1 reads SNHLY; CDR2 reads FYNNEI. Here the CDR3 reads CASSEPAGTEAFF. CDR3 sequence (DNA): TGTGCCAGCAGTGAACCGGCGGGCACTGAAGCTTTCTTT.

The chain is built from TRBV19 and TRBJ2-7, with 7 bases identical to TRBD1. V lost 5 bases and J lost 5; bases outside the gene matches: 6. Germline V gene lookup returns CDR1 LNHDA and CDR2 SQIVND (reference sequence). The CDR3 extends over 13 amino acids. The CDR3 coding sequence is TGTGCCAGTAGTCGACAGGGTGTCGACGAGCAGTACTTC. This codes for CASSRQGVDEQYF.

This rearrangement joins TRBV7-7 to TRBJ1-3; no reliable D call. Trimming pared 5 bases from V and 0 bases from J, leaving 11 bases between. CDR1 SSHAT and CDR2 FNYEAQ come from the germline V gene (reference sequence). This CDR3 spans 15 amino acids. The CDR3 loop is CASSPGSNSGNTIYF. CDR3 sequence (DNA): TGTGCCAGCAGCCCCGGGTCTAACTCTGGAAACACCATATATTTT.

The chain employs TRBV6-8 and TRBJ1-1, with D tentatively TRBD1 (6 bases). This CDR3 contains 18 residues. Trimming removed 3 bases from V and 0 bases from J, with 20 bases in between. Germline assignment: CDR1 MNHGY and CDR2 SAAAGT. The CDR3 region has the DNA TGTGCCAGCAGTTATGGCTGGGCGGGGGCTGCCATGAACACTGAAGCTTTCTTT. It is translated as CASSYGWAGAAMNTEAFF.

CDR3 DNA sequence: TGTGCCAGTAGTATTCAGGGAGGAAATCCTGAAGCTTTCTTT. Translated, it gives CASSIQGGNPEAFF. The chain carries TRBV19 and TRBJ1-1; TRBD1 is a possible D gene (5 bases). CDR3 length equals 14 residues. The germline V gene has CDR1 LNHDA and CDR2 SQIVND (reference sequence). V lost 3 bases, J lost 6 bases, and 14 bases lay in between.

V and J are TRBV11-3 and TRBJ2-2; D could derive from TRBD1 or TRBD2 (5 bases each). This CDR3 contains 17 residues. Trimming removed 5 bases at V and 6 bases at J, with 22 bases between. Germline-derived CDR1 and CDR2 are SGHNT and YENEEA. CDR3 nucleotides: TGTGCCAGCAGCCGCCCCGGTTCCGGGACCCGGGCCGGGGAGCTGTTTTTT. This translates into CASSRPGSGTRAGELFF.

The V call is TRBV30, the J call TRBJ1-1; TRBD1 is a possible D gene (6 bases). V lost 6 bases, J lost 9 bases, and 17 bases lay in between. The CDR3 is 12 amino acids. The germline V gene has CDR1 GTSNPN and CDR2 SVGIG (reference sequence). The CDR3 nucleotides are TGTGCCTGCCACAGGACAGACAGAAAAGCTTTCTTT. It yields the protein CACHRTDRKAFF.